This paragraph covers one TCR beta chain sequence. This record belongs to a study of blood T cells in healthy people across ages. A sample-barcoded 5' primer and a J-beta primer mix were used in a second PCR of roughly 7 to 11 cycles. Each cDNA molecule carried a tag from a template-switch adaptor that contained 12 random nucleotides. TCRdb re-called the 5' RACE reads through MiXCR, storing one row per CDR3 protein. The sample includes some 800,000 distinct CDR3 sequences, around 25% seen only once; the top ten take 3% to 4%. Each individual donor underwent a draw of 8.5 to 10 milliliters of peripheral blood. Each sample yielded at least 5 micrograms of PBMC total RNA. In germline, CDR1 is MNHNS, CDR2 SASEGT. V shed 7 bases and J shed 2 bases, with 15 bases lying between them. The CDR3 length is 15 residues. This sample was also put to use in a study of T cells of mothers and their children. That work contributes: The analysis detected no persistent microchimeric T cell clones.

The sequencing sample was made of blood. J is TRBJ2-1 and V is TRBV6-1; D is unclear. This clonotype originated in a boy between 10 and 17 years old in good health. CDR3 nucleotide sequence: TGTGCCAGCATCCATCAGCCGACCGCCTACAATGAGCAGTTCTTC. This codes for CASIHQPTAYNEQFF.